Following are 25 T cell receptor beta chains from one sample sequenced in a study of beta chain features in type 1 diabetes (dated by TCRdb to 2016 to 2019). Their antigen targets remain unknown. Overall study results and their limits: Type 1 diabetes patients showed a moderate but significant shortening of TCRB CDR3 length in all four CD4+ subsets.

Library generation was performed with the immunoSEQ multiplex PCR assay. The entire amount of isolated RNA was reverse transcribed using the High Capacity cDNA Reverse Transcription Kit, so the sequenced TCRB transcripts were expressed ones. This is the immuneACCESS table as TCRdb keeps it, with only in-frame sequences that have V and J called. A part of the clones is gone; compared with another copy, unresolved V genes explain less than half, and the rest is unexplained. The sample table records 50,000 to 65,000 clones; roughly 40% of these occur just once. The leading ten clones occupy about 1.5% of the sample. The specimen sequenced was Tregs from blood. The cell subset or site label of this sample denotes: regulatory CD4+ T cells. The receptors come from a man in his thirties or forties with type 1 diabetes.

The genes are TRBV6-5 and TRBJ1-2; D is unclear. In germline, CDR1 is MNHEY, CDR2 SVGAGI. CDR3 size: 12 residues. The V end was cut by 0 bases, the J end by 4 bases, with 3 bases between. The CDR3 nucleotides read TGTGCCAGCAGTTACTCCAGCTATGGCTACACCTTC. Protein: CASSYSSYGYTF.

This clone has only a few counts. The V gene is TRBV5-1, the J gene TRBJ2-1; 12 nucleotides line up with TRBD2. Germline CDR1 is SGHRS and CDR2 is YFSETQ. This CDR3 contains 17 residues. Unmatched junction bases numbered 6, after V lost 5 bases and J lost 0 bases. The CDR3: CASRRGTSGLSYNEQFF. The CDR3 nucleotides read TGCGCCAGCAGACGGGGGACTAGCGGGCTCTCCTACAATGAGCAGTTCTTC.

Here the CDR3 reads CASSLGTSGQSTDTQYF. DNA of the CDR3: TGCGCCAGCAGCTTGGGGACTAGCGGGCAAAGCACAGATACGCAGTATTTT. The V call is TRBV5-1, the J call TRBJ2-3, with 11 bases aligning to TRBD2. Trimming removed 0 bases from V and 0 bases from J; junction bases left unmatched: 3. The germline gives CDR1 SGHRS, CDR2 YFSETQ. This CDR3 has 17 residues.

The J gene is TRBJ1-1, the V gene TRBV28; 9 positions agree with TRBD1. The CDR3 is made up of 16 amino acids. Germline CDR1 reads MDHEN; CDR2 reads SYDVKM. V shed 4 bases and J 4 bases; nucleotides not matched to a gene: 10. This CDR3 is CASSSGYRGLGTEAFF. CDR3 nucleotides: TGTGCCAGCAGTTCGGGTTACAGGGGGCTCGGCACTGAAGCTTTCTTT.

The V gene is TRBV10-3, the J gene TRBJ2-5; 7 positions agree with TRBD2. Germline V CDR1 and CDR2: ENHRY, SYGVKD. Trimming at V came to 6 bases and at J to 2 bases, leaving 3 bases not matched to a gene. The CDR3 loop spans 13 amino acids. The DNA of the CDR3 is TGTGCCATCAGCTTAGCGGGTCAAGAGACCCAGTACTTC. It translates to CAISLAGQETQYF.

The chain combines TRBV27 with TRBJ2-2, with TRBD2 identical over 7 bases. CDR1 is MNHEY, CDR2 SMNVEV, per germline (reference sequence). The trim removed 7 bases at V and 1 base at J, leaving 3 bases unmatched. The CDR3 contains 14 residues. CDR3 in amino acids: CASIASGNTGELFF. DNA for the CDR3: TGTGCCAGCATCGCTAGCGGGAACACCGGGGAGCTGTTTTTT.

This rearrangement joins TRBV18 to TRBJ1-2; 7 bases are shared with TRBD1. Germline CDR1 is KGHSH and CDR2 is LQKENI. This CDR3 comprises 15 residues. Germline trimming cut 0 bases from V and 5 bases from J; bases unmatched to any gene: 6. CDR3 residues: CASSPPEQGMYGYTF. CDR3 sequence (DNA): TGTGCCAGCTCACCACCAGAACAGGGGATGTATGGCTACACCTTC.

This rearrangement joins TRBV7-2 to TRBJ2-7; 9 bases map to TRBD2. The CDR3 is 14 residues long. Germline trimming cut 0 bases from V and 13 bases from J; bases unmatched to any gene: 10. CDR1 is SGHTA and CDR2 is FQGNSA in the germline V gene. CDR3 in amino acids: CASSLAQTSGYLYF. CDR3 in DNA: TGTGCCAGCAGCTTAGCGCAGACTAGCGGTTATCTATACTTC.

The CDR3 DNA is TGTGCCAGCACCCGGGGGATGGGCGAGCAGTACTTC. Protein sequence: CASTRGMGEQYF. The chain employs TRBV28 and TRBJ2-5; tentative D call: TRBD2 (6 bases). The last part of the DNA fits TRBJ2-7 better; the J call may be wrong. The germline V gene encodes CDR1 MDHEN and CDR2 SYDVKM. The CDR3 contains 12 residues.

Only a few counts were recorded for this clone. The J gene is TRBJ2-5, the V gene TRBV6-1; 10 bases map to TRBD1. The germline gives CDR1 MNHNS, CDR2 SASEGT. This CDR3 spans 15 amino acids. J lost 3 bases, V lost 6 bases, and 7 bases had no gene match. As DNA, the CDR3 is TGTGCCAGCAGAGGGCCGACAGGGGGCGAAGAGACCCAGTACTTC. Its protein product is CASRGPTGGEETQYF.

The rearrangement joins TRBV7-3 to TRBJ2-5, with 9 nucleotides matching TRBD2. The V and J ends lost 0 bases and 5 bases, in that order; junction bases with no gene match: 7. Per germline, CDR1 SGHTA and CDR2 FQGTGA. This CDR3 region has 16 residues. CDR3 bases: TGTGCCAGCAGCTTAACGAGAGCGGGAGGAGTTGAGACCCAGTACTTC. Residues: CASSLTRAGGVETQYF.

The chain is built from TRBV10-3 and TRBJ2-1, with a weak D call TRBD2 (6 bases). The ends were cut back, 6 bases at V and 8 bases at J, with 17 bases in the middle. The germline V gene encodes CDR1 ENHRY and CDR2 SYGVKD. The CDR3 spans 14 residues. Here the CDR3 DNA reads TGTGCCATCAGCGAAGGGATGGGACTCTATGAGCAGTTCTTC. Translating it yields CAISEGMGLYEQFF.

This clone was recorded once. The genes are TRBV19 and TRBJ2-1; maybe TRBD2 (5 bases). Trimming shortened V by 1 base and J by 8 bases, and 9 bases separated the two germline ends. The CDR3 has 13 amino acids. Germline V gene sequence: CDR1 LNHDA, CDR2 SQIVND (reference sequence). Written as DNA, the CDR3 is TGTGCCAGTAGTATAGCCGGGATCCATGAGCAGTTCTTC. Its protein product is CASSIAGIHEQFF.

This clone came up once. This chain connects TRBV4-2 to TRBJ2-3; 13 nucleotides agree with TRBD2. The germline gives CDR1 LGHNA, CDR2 YNFKEQ. J gave up 2 bases and V 3 bases, and 2 bases lay outside the gene matches. CDR3 length: 16 amino acids. CDR3 loop: CASSQGLAGTTDTQYF. CDR3 DNA: TGTGCCAGCAGCCAGGGACTAGCGGGAACCACAGATACGCAGTATTTT.

This chain connects TRBV30 to TRBJ2-7; perhaps TRBD1 as D (6 bases). Germline loops: CDR1 GTSNPN, CDR2 SVGIG (reference sequence). The V end lost 2 bases, the J end lost 8 bases, and 10 bases lay between the germline ends. The CDR3 covers 11 residues. As DNA, the CDR3 is TGTGCCTGGAGTAACACAGGGAAGCAGTACTTC. Encoded protein: CAWSNTGKQYF.

Only a few counts were recorded for this clone. The chain links TRBV30 to TRBJ1-2; D may be TRBD1 (6 bases). Per the germline V gene, CDR1 is GTSNPN and CDR2 is SVGIG (reference sequence). CDR3 length: 14 amino acids. Trimming removed 4 bases at V and 4 bases at J, with 16 bases between. The DNA of the CDR3 is TGTGCCTGGACTCGAGGGGGGGGCACCTATGGCTACACCTTC. Its translation: CAWTRGGGTYGYTF.

CDR3 bases: TGCAGTGCTAGAGATCGTGTCATTCAGTACTTC. This gives the protein CSARDRVIQYF. This chain joins TRBV20-1 and TRBJ2-4; D not resolved. Germline-derived CDR1 and CDR2 are DFQATT and SNEGSKA (reference sequence). This CDR3 has 11 residues. V shed 0 bases and J shed 9 bases, with 6 bases lying between them.

The rearrangement joins TRBV4-1 to TRBJ2-1; 10 nucleotides match TRBD2. The CDR3 contains 17 residues. J was trimmed by 4 bases and V by 1 base; bases with no gene match: 7. Germline V CDR1 and CDR2: MGHRA, YSYEKL. The CDR3 nucleotides are TGCGCCAGCAGCCAAGCCACCCGGACTAGCGGATACAATGAGCAGTTCTTC. It yields the protein CASSQATRTSGYNEQFF.

This chain links TRBV27 with TRBJ1-1, with D possibly being TRBD1 (5 bases). The CDR3 is made up of 15 amino acids. Germline loops: CDR1 MNHEY, CDR2 SMNVEV (reference sequence). V lost 3 bases and J lost 1, with 12 bases in between. The CDR3 reads CASSFRKTGNTEAFF. In DNA form, the CDR3 reads TGTGCCAGCAGTTTTAGGAAAACAGGGAACACTGAAGCTTTCTTT.

The chain carries TRBV19 and TRBJ1-3; perhaps TRBD1 as D (5 bases). Deletions cut 4 bases from V and 0 bases from J, with 7 bases between. Looked up from germline, CDR1 is LNHDA and CDR2 is SQIVND (reference sequence). The CDR3 consists of 14 residues. The CDR3 loop is CASSKGHSGNTIYF. CDR3 in DNA: TGTGCCAGTAGTAAGGGGCACTCTGGAAACACCATATATTTT. Full variable domain (rest looked up from reference TRBV19 and TRBJ1-3): DGGITQSPKYLFRKEGQNVTLSCEQNLNHDAMYWYRQDPGQGLRLIYYSQIVNDFQKGDIAEGYSVSREKKESFPLTVTSAQKNPTAFYLCASSKGHSGNTIYFGEGSWLTVV.

This clone was observed a handful of times. The chain is built from TRBV18 and TRBJ1-2; 7 bases line up with TRBD1. CDR1 and CDR2 (germline): KGHSH, LQKENI. The CDR3 is 19 amino acids. Trimming took 6 bases from V and 2 from J; bases not matched to a gene: 21. CDR3 DNA: TGTGCCAGCTCGCCAACGCCGGGACAGAGTAGGACCGCCAACTATGGCTACACCTTC. It specifies CASSPTPGQSRTANYGYTF.

The chain uses TRBV18 and TRBJ2-6, with D perhaps TRBD1 (6 bases). Trimming left V 4 bases short and J 2 bases short, with 15 bases between. Germline-derived CDR1 and CDR2 are KGHSH and LQKENI. The CDR3 is 17 residues long. The CDR3 DNA reads TGTGCCAGCTCACGGGCTACCGGGACAACTGGGGCCAACGTCCTGACTTTC. Translating it yields CASSRATGTTGANVLTF.

The chain recombines TRBV6-6 with TRBJ1-2; tentative D call: TRBD1 (6 bases). The length of the CDR3 is 13 residues. Per germline, CDR1 MNHNY and CDR2 SVGAGI (reference sequence). Trimming cost V 6 bases and J 3 bases, with 11 bases left between them. CDR3: CASRPQGYYGYTF. DNA of the CDR3: TGTGCCAGCAGACCCCAGGGGTACTATGGCTACACCTTC.

V is TRBV28 and J is TRBJ1-1; a possible D gene is TRBD1 (5 bases). This CDR3 region has 14 residues. Trimming removed 3 bases from V and 3 bases from J, with 11 bases in between. Per the germline V gene, CDR1 is MDHEN and CDR2 is SYDVKM. In DNA, the CDR3 is TGTGCCAGCAGTTTGGGAACAGGCGACACTGAAGCTTTCTTT. It specifies CASSLGTGDTEAFF. Together with reference TRBV28 and TRBJ1-1, the CDR3 gives the full variable domain: DVKVTQSSRYLVKRTGEKVFLECVQDMDHENMFWYRQDPGLGLRLIYFSYDVKMKEKGDIPEGYSVSREKKERFSLILESASTNQTSMYLCASSLGTGDTEAFFGQGTRLTVV.

The J gene is TRBJ2-5, the V gene TRBV4-3; D is unresolved. The CDR3 runs to 15 residues. V was cut by 0 bases and J by 1 base, with 9 bases left in between. Germline-derived CDR1 and CDR2 are LGHNA and YSLEER. CDR3 coding DNA: TGCGCCAGCAGCCAAGAATTGCTAGGCCAAGAGACCCAGTACTTC. It is translated as CASSQELLGQETQYF.